This T cell receptor (beta chain) stems from a study of OX40 agonist ivuxolimab in advanced cancers. Some background on the complete study: The costimulatory receptor OX40 (CD134) was targeted by ivuxolimab, a fully human IgG2 agonistic monoclonal antibody. Intravenous ivuxolimab was administered to patients every 2 weeks at six dose levels: 0.01, 0.1, 0.3, 1.5, 3 and 10 mg/kg. Of the roughly 54 dose-escalation patients, hepatocellular carcinoma was present in 19, melanoma in approximately 15, renal cell carcinoma in 9 and head and neck cancer in 9. In the dose-escalation cohort, roughly 80% of patients were male, and the mean age was approximately 55 years, with a range of about 23 to 90. Prior anti-PD-1, anti-PD-L1 or anti-CTLA-4 therapy was permitted, and 40% of dose-escalation patients had received checkpoint inhibitors. Three dose-escalation patients achieved partial responses, one with hepatocellular carcinoma and two with cutaneous melanoma. Peripheral TCRbeta sequencing was intended to test whether TCR sequence diversity was altered and clonal T-cell expansion was caused by ivuxolimab. The paper covers the monotherapy dose-escalation part of the phase I ivuxolimab trial, which included N ≈ 50 patients.

Genomic DNA was isolated from the sorted cells so that the TCRbeta CDR3 region could be sequenced. TCRbeta CDR3 regions were sequenced using the immunoSEQ Assay. Not all clones reach the TCRdb copy of this immuneACCESS table, which keeps in-frame sequences only. Checked studies attribute under half of the gap to unresolved V genes and leave the rest unexplained. For this sample there are roughly 62,000 clones; 80% to 90% appear just once. 2.4% of the sample is taken by the ten largest. General conclusions and limits of the study: At doses of 0.1 to 3.0 mg/kg, clonal expansion of both CD4+ and CD8+ T cells in blood was seen between baseline and week 6. Antigen specificity was not determined for the clonally expanded peripheral T cells. In partial responders in the 0.1-3.0 mg/kg groups, normalized peripheral clonal expansion was found to be among the lowest, especially among CD8+ T cells. After ivuxolimab, expanded clones were on average more numerous among CD8+ T cells than among CD4+ T cells. Low levels of normalized T-cell clonal expansion were also seen in some nonresponding patients.

Details on this clone: What antigen it recognizes has not been identified. No base-level quality is on record; no much larger clone is a single base apart.

Trimming at the junction amounts to 6 bases on V and 2 bases on J, and the germline ends lie 10 bases apart. Including cysteine and phenylalanine, the CDR3 has 14 amino acids. Only the CDR3 part of the read is kept: 42 bases, read in frame from the first base. The germline V gene specifies MNHEY as CDR1 and SVGAGI as CDR2. The trial excluded patients who had a history of autoimmune disease or were on systemic immunosuppression. In every dose cohort, peripheral blood was drawn for TCR sequencing at baseline, cycle 4 day 1, and cycle 7 day 1. The samples were taken from a phase I, first-in-human, multicenter, open-label dose-escalation trial of ivuxolimab. Adults with locally advanced or metastatic melanoma, renal cell carcinoma, hepatocellular carcinoma or head and neck squamous cell carcinoma were enrolled in the trial. Before TCR sequencing, CD4+ and CD8+ T cells were separately sorted from peripheral blood.

This receptor chain uses TRBV6-5 and TRBJ2-2, with no confident D gene call. The sequence was collected from an adult with an advanced solid tumor such as melanoma, head and neck, liver or kidney cancer. This sample comprised CD4+ or CD8+ T cells sorted from blood, obtained in a trial of the OX40 agonist ivuxolimab. The CDR3 reads CASRETTNTGELFF. Here is the DNA: TGTGCCAGCAGGGAAACAACCAACACCGGGGAGCTGTTTTTT.